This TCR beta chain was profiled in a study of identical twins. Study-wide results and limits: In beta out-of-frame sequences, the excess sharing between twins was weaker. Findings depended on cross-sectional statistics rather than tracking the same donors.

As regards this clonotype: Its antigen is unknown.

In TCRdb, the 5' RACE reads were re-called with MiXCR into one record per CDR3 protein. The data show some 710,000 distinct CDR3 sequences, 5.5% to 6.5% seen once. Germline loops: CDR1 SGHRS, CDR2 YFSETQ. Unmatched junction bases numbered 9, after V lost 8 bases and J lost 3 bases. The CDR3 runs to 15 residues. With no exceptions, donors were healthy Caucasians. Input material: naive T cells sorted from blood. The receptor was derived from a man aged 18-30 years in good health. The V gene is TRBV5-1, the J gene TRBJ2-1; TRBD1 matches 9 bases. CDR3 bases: TGCGCCAGTATTGCCGGGACAGGGTTCTACAATGAGCAGTTCTTC. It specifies CASIAGTGFYNEQFF.